These T cell receptor beta chains were read from a single sample in a study of human T cells and chemical hapten exposure. TCRdb called the RACE reads again in MiXCR, with one record for every CDR3 protein. The sample carries more than 150,000 distinct CDR3 sequences, approximately 26% recorded once. Source: whole blood, taken in connection with sensitization to the hapten diphenylcyclopropenone (DPC). These receptors all stem from a woman aged 40 to 50 with alopecia areata. Some clones in this sample may be carry-over from other donors' samples. Both conserved end residues are trimmed from each CDR3. The size entry is marked missing in some rows and otherwise reads once, few, many or a size class.

clone size,J gene,V gene,CDR3 protein
NA,TRBJ1-1,TRBV6-6,ASSFSRRTGTGNQAF
NA,TRBJ2-1,TRBV6-2/TRBV6-3,ASMRNSYNEQF
few,TRBJ1-1,TRBV7-2,ASGRAANTEAF
NA,TRBJ2-1,TRBV28,ASRLASGGNEQF
NA,TRBJ2-1,TRBV29-1,SVEGGWRGSEQF
few,TRBJ2-7,TRBV9,ASSVAPGQYYEQY
NA,TRBJ2-1,TRBV11-2,ASSLDRGEQF
few,TRBJ2-7,TRBV20-1,SAQTSAPGEQY
NA,TRBJ2-5,TRBV10-3,AISAGTYPQETQY
NA,TRBJ2-3,TRBV10-3,AITLTSGNANTQY
few,TRBJ2-1,TRBV24-1,ATSDPIGQGFGEQF
few,TRBJ2-7,TRBV6-5,ASSYSPTGGYEQY
NA,TRBJ2-5,TRBV29-1,SASRGDRGLAGTQY
NA,TRBJ1-1,TRBV6-6,ASSYPELGAF
NA,TRBJ2-5,TRBV28,ASTRDPLQETQY
few,TRBJ1-5,TRBV28,ASSPGTGGIYQPQH
NA,TRBJ1-5,TRBV7-6,ASSQEGMGNQPQH
few,TRBJ1-1,TRBV27,ARRGRTAINTEAF
NA,TRBJ2-7,TRBV7-2,ASSRRGGGNYEQY
NA,TRBJ1-1,TRBV29-1,SVEGPQGTSTEAF
few,TRBJ1-3,TRBV28,ASSPGQYPGNTIY
few,TRBJ2-3,TRBV6-6,ASSYGRGGQSTDTQY
NA,TRBJ1-1,TRBV29-1,SVVVQGGRTEAF
NA,TRBJ2-7,TRBV4-1,ASSQSQGVYEQY
many,TRBJ1-3,TRBV29-1,SVEDRNSGNTIY
NA,TRBJ2-2,TRBV6-2/TRBV6-3,ASRWGPTRSAGELF
few,TRBJ2-3,TRBV28,ASSFPGTSSHTQY
NA,TRBJ1-2,TRBV12-3/TRBV12-4,ASRPSGQDYGYT